This TCR beta chain stems from a study of blood T cell repertoires in COVID-19 (dated by TCRdb to 2020 to 2021). A note on the overall study: Collaborator samples came from the United States, Italy and Spain and covered acute and convalescent phases of COVID-19. The material from the prospective study consisted of cDNA or gDNA derived from T cells, B-cell-depleted T cells, or PBMCs. Deeply sampled blood TCRbeta repertoires from subjects exposed to, actively infected with, or recovered from COVID-19 were included in the dataset. The repertoires were made available in a free public database intended to serve as a resource for research on the immune response to SARS-CoV-2. The samples were drawn from two sources: the first 160 participants of the ongoing ImmuneRACE study, and over 950 subjects contributed by 6 global collaborators. The sample metadata nearly always contained a de-identified subject ID, COVID-19 status, age in years and sex. Where available, HLA class I and class II types were taken from metadata supplied by the sample provider and were not determined by assay-based typing. What the research found in general, with its limitations: How much clinical and demographic metadata was included differed by source and by participant, and the metadata was provided uncurated.

As concerns this clone: No antigen is known for it. No base qualities exist here, and no much larger clone lies one base off it.

The immunoSEQ Assay, a bias-controlled multiplex PCR, was used to amplify TCRbeta CDR3 regions from genomic DNA. The study's processing was this. Nucleated cell counts per sample were estimated from amplification of reference gene primers within the assay. Sequence reads were collapsed and filtered to measure the absolute abundance of every unique TCRbeta CDR3 rearrangement. Productive Simpson clonality was computed per sample as the square root of Simpson's diversity index over productive rearrangements. TCRdb retrieved this table from immuneACCESS and kept in-frame rearrangements only. Not all clones are present; in checked studies, unresolved V genes account for under half, and no reason is known for the remainder. V and J calls and clone size are as listed in that table; D and trimming were resolved from the DNA. The table for this sample lists about 370,000 clones; 80% to 90% of them were counted only once. Around 9.3% of the sample is taken by the ten largest.

Trimming removed 0 bases from V and 4 bases from J; the gene matches leave 1 base unexplained. The CDR1 and CDR2 encoded by the germline V gene (reference sequence) are LNHNV and YYDKDF. There are 14 amino acids in the CDR3, from cysteine to phenylalanine inclusive. Left in the record is the CDR3 DNA by itself, 42 bases read in frame from the first base. At one collaborating source in Seattle, patients were enrolled during active infection and were followed longitudinally through the course of disease. Whole blood was collected in K2EDTA tubes by collaborating institutions according to the institutions' own protocols. Collaborator samples were shipped for TCRbeta analysis as frozen whole blood, isolated PBMCs, or DNA extracted from either sample type.

This chain joins TRBV15 to TRBJ2-7; the junction holds 9 bases that match TRBD2. Sequenced input: peripheral blood. This receptor was obtained from a woman in her 30s with COVID-19, enrolled during active disease. The CDR3 protein is CATSRETSGYEQYF. The DNA sequence is given as TGTGCCACCAGCAGAGAGACTAGCGGATACGAGCAGTACTTC.